What follows are 10 T cell receptor beta chains derived from one specimen sequenced in a study of T cells in Graves' hyperthyroidism and ophthalmopathy. The source material, RNA transcripts, was used to amplify TCR beta CDR3 regions. HTBI primers were used for first-round RT-PCR of the TCR CDR3. TCRdb passed the multiplex PCR reads through MiXCR, listing each CDR3 protein once. The table has about 420,000 distinct CDR3 sequences, roughly 15% seen once. The sequenced sample consisted of blood. The receptors originated from a woman under 30 with Graves' hyperthyroidism.

This clonotype was observed at least ten times. The V call is TRBV2, the J call TRBJ1-5; D is undetermined. Germline V gene data show CDR1 as SNHLY and CDR2 as FYNNEI. V shed 6 bases and J shed 11 bases, with 11 bases lying between them. This CDR3 region has 11 residues. The CDR3 sequence is CASSSIGTQHF. CDR3 sequence (DNA): TGTGCCAGCAGCTCGATCGGGACCCAGCATTTT.

The CDR3, as DNA: TGCGCCAGCAGCTTGGGAGACAGGGTATCGAACACCGGGGAGCTGTTTTTT. It codes for CASSLGDRVSNTGELFF. The chain combines TRBV5-1 with TRBJ2-2; 7 bases align to TRBD1. The V gene's germline CDR1 is SGHRS and CDR2 YFSETQ. V gave up 0 bases and J gave up 0 bases; unmatched junction bases: 5. This CDR3 has 17 amino acids.

This clonotype was seen only a few times. The chain employs TRBV6-2 or TRBV6-3 and TRBJ2-1; D perhaps matches TRBD2 (5 bases). The CDR3 length is 14 residues. Germline loops: CDR1 MNHEY, CDR2 SVGEGT. V was trimmed by 5 bases and J by 7 bases, leaving 15 bases between them. CDR3 amino acids: CASSVAGRVNEQFF. Here the CDR3 DNA reads TGTGCCAGCAGTGTCGCTGGGCGGGTTAATGAGCAGTTCTTC.

The chain has TRBV11-3 and TRBJ2-1, with D possibly called TRBD1 or TRBD2 (5 bases each). The CDR3 extends over 15 amino acids. Germline assignment: CDR1 SGHNT and CDR2 YENEEA. The V end lost 2 bases, the J end lost 6 bases, and 14 bases lay between the germline ends. CDR3 DNA: TGTGCCAGCAGCTTATCCTCCTGGGGGTCCAATGAGCAGTTCTTC. This sequence encodes CASSLSSWGSNEQFF.

This clonotype came up many times. The rearrangement joins TRBV29-1 to TRBJ2-3; 7 bases are a match to TRBD2. The germline V gene has CDR1 SQVTM and CDR2 ANQGSEA. CDR3 length: 14 amino acids. The trim removed 5 bases at V and 0 bases at J, leaving 5 bases unmatched. The CDR3 nucleotides are TGCAGCGTTTGGATCGGGGGGAGCACAGATACGCAGTATTTT. Its protein product is CSVWIGGSTDTQYF.

The table lists this clonotype with many counts. As DNA, the CDR3 is TGCGCCAGCAGCTTGGGGACTTTAGCGGGAGGCTCCCTTGAGCAGTTCTTC. This codes for CASSLGTLAGGSLEQFF. The rearrangement uses TRBV5-1 and TRBJ2-1; TRBD2 matches 10 bases. V lost 0 bases to trimming and J lost 9 bases; unmatched junction nucleotides: 12. The germline gives CDR1 SGHRS, CDR2 YFSETQ. CDR3 length: 17 amino acids.

This clonotype was counted at least ten times. This sequence joins TRBV28 and TRBJ2-7, with 7 bases fitting TRBD2. The CDR3 is made up of 14 amino acids. V lost 6 bases, J lost 0 bases, and 5 bases stayed unmatched. The V gene's germline CDR1 is MDHEN and CDR2 SYDVKM. The CDR3 reads CASSGRSPSYEQYF. CDR3 sequence (DNA): TGTGCCAGCAGCGGGAGGAGTCCCTCCTACGAGCAGTACTTC.

The gene calls are TRBV19 and TRBJ2-3; TRBD1 matches at 9 bases. The germline CDR1 and CDR2 sequences are LNHDA and SQIVND (reference sequence). V trimming: 5 bases; J trimming: 5 bases; junction bases outside the gene matches: 8. This CDR3 is 15 amino acids long. As DNA, the CDR3 is TGTGCCAGTAGTGTACTCGGGACAGGGAGAGATACGCAGTATTTT. It translates to CASSVLGTGRDTQYF.

This clonotype was observed at least ten times. The CDR3 DNA reads TGTGCCAGCAGTTTATCCTGGGACTTGAACACTGAAGCTTTCTTT. Translating gives CASSLSWDLNTEAFF. The J gene is TRBJ1-1, the V gene TRBV27; weak D call: TRBD1 (5 bases). V lost 0 bases and J 0 bases, leaving 8 bases between the germline ends. The germline gives CDR1 MNHEY, CDR2 SMNVEV (reference sequence). The CDR3 runs 15 residues.

The V and J genes are TRBV25-1 and TRBJ1-2; 12 nucleotides line up with TRBD1. Germline V lookup: CDR1 MGHDK, CDR2 SYGVNS. This CDR3 has 15 amino acids. V was clipped by 2 bases and J by 4 bases; unmatched bases: 2. CDR3 sequence reads: CASSEGTGGAYGYTF. The CDR3 DNA reads as TGTGCCAGCAGTGAAGGGACAGGGGGCGCCTATGGCTACACCTTC.